This T cell receptor beta chain came from a study of glioma-infiltrating T cells after dendritic cell vaccination. About the research overall: Treatment, given 2003 to 2012, was autologous tumor lysate-pulsed dendritic cell vaccination.

This CDR3 region has 14 residues. Germline CDR1 reads GTSNPN; CDR2 reads SVGIG (reference sequence). Study-wide points: No direct clonality-survival link was found; a diverse polyclonal response may matter.

Primers: 60 V beta forward and 13 J beta reverse. Here immunoSEQ multiplex PCR was the method, and the copy in TCRdb shows in-frame clones only, minus some. Of roughly 38,000 clones in the sample, 70% to 85% are singletons; the top ten hold 7.8%. Points on this clone: Its antigen is unknown.

The specimen comprised blood, sampled before dendritic cell vaccination. The J gene is TRBJ2-5, the V gene TRBV30; 7 bases fit TRBD1. The J call is doubtful: the DNA matches TRBJ2-7 better. This clonotype originated in a human donor with glioblastoma. The chain's CDR3 is CAWSPGQLYYEQYF. The CDR3 DNA follows: TGTGCCTGGAGTCCGGGACAGCTTTACTACGAGCAGTACTTC.